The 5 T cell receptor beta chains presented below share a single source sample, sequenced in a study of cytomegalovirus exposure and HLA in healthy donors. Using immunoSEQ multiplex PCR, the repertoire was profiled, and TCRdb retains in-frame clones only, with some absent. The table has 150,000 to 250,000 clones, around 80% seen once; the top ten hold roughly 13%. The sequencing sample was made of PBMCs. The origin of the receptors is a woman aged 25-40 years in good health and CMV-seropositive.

This CDR3 is CASSPQGAGELFF. Here the CDR3 DNA reads TGTGCCAGCAGTCCCCAGGGGGCCGGGGAGCTGTTTTTT. The chain has TRBV6-5 and TRBJ2-2; 7 nucleotides align to TRBD1. The J segment lost 6 bases and the V segment lost 5 bases, leaving 3 bases of the junction unmatched. CDR1 is MNHEY, CDR2 SVGAGI, per germline. The CDR3 contains 13 residues.

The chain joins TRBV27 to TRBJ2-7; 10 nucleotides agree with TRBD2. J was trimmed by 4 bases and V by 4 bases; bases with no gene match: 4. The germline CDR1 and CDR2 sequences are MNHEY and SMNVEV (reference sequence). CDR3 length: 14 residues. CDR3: CASSSGTSVYEQYF. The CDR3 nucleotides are TGTGCCAGCAGTTCCGGGACTAGCGTGTACGAGCAGTACTTC.

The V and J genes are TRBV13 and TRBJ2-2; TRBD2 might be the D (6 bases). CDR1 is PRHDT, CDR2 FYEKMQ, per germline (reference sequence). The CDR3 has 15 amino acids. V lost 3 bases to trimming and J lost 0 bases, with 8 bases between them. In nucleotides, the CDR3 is TGTGCCAGCAGCTTCGGGGGACCGAACACCGGGGAGCTGTTTTTT. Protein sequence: CASSFGGPNTGELFF.

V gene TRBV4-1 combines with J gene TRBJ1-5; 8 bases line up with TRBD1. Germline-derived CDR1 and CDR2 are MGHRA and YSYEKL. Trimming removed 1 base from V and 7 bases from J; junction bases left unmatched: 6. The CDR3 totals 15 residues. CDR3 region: CASSQGTGFYQPQHF. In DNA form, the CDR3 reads TGCGCCAGCAGCCAAGGGACAGGGTTTTACCAGCCCCAGCATTTT.

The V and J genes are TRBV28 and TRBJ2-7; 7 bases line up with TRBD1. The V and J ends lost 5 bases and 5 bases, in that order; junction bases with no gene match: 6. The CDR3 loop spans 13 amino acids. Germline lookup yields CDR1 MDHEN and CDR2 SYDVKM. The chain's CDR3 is CASSLRTGHEQYF. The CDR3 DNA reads TGTGCCAGCAGTCTCAGGACAGGTCACGAGCAGTACTTC.